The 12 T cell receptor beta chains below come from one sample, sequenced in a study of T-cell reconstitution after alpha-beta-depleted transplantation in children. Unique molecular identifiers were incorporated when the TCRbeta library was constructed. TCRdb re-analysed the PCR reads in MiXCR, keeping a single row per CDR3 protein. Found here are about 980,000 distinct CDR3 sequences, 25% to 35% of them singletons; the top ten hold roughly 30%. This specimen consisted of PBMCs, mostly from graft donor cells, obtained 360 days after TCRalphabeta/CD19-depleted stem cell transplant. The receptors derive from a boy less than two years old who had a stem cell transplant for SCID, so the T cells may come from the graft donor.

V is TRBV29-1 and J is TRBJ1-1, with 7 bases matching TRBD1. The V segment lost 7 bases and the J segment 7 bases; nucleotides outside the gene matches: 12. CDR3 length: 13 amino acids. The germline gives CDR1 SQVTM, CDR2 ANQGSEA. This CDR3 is CSAQQGRPLEAFF. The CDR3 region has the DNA TGCAGCGCCCAACAGGGGCGCCCTCTTGAAGCTTTCTTT. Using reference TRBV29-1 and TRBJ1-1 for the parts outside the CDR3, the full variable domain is SAVISQKPSRDICQRGTSLTIQCQVDSQVTMMFWYRQQPGQSLTLIATANQGSEATYESGFVIDKFPISRPNLTFSTLTVSNMSPEDSSIYLCSAQQGRPLEAFFGQGTRLTVV.

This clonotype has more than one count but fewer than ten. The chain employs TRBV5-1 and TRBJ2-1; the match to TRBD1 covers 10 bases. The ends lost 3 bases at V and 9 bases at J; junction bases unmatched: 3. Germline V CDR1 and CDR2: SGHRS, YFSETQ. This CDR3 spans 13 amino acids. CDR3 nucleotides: TGCGCCAGCAGCTCGGGACAGGGGTTTGAGCAGTTCTTC. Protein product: CASSSGQGFEQFF.

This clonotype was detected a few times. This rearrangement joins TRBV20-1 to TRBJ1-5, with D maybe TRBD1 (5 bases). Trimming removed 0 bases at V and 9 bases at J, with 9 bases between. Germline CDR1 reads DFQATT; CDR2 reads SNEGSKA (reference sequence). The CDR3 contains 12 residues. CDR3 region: CSAREGDGPQHF. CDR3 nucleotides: TGCAGTGCTAGAGAGGGGGACGGGCCCCAGCATTTT.

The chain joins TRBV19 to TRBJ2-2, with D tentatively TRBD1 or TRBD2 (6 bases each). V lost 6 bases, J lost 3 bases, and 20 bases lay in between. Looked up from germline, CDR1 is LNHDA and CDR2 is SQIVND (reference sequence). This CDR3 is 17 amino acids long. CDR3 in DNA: TGTGCCAGTAGGGAGCAGTACAGGGAGGCGGACACCGGGGAGCTGTTTTTT. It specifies CASREQYREADTGELFF.

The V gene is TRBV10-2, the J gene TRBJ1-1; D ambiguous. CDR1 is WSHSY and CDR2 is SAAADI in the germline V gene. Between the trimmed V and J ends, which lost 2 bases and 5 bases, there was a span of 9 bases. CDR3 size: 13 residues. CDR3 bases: TGCGCCAGCAGTGAGCGACGGGTTACTGAAGCTTTCTTT. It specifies CASSERRVTEAFF.

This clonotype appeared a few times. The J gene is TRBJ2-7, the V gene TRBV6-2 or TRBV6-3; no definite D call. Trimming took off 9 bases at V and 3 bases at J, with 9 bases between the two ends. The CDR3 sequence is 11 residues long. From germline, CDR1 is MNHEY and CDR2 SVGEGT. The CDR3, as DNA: TGTGCCAGTCAAAGGGACTACGAGCAGTACTTC. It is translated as CASQRDYEQYF.

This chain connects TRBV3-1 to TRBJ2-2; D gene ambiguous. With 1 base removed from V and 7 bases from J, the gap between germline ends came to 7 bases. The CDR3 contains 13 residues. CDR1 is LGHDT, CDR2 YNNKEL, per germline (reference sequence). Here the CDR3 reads CASSQVPLGELFF. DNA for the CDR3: TGTGCCAGCAGCCAAGTCCCCCTCGGGGAGCTGTTTTTT.

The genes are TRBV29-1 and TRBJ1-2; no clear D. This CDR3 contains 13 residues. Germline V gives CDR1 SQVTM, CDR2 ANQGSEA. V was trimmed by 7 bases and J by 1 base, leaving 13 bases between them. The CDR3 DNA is TGCAGCGCCGAGGCTAGGGTTAACTATGGCTACACCTTC. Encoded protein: CSAEARVNYGYTF.

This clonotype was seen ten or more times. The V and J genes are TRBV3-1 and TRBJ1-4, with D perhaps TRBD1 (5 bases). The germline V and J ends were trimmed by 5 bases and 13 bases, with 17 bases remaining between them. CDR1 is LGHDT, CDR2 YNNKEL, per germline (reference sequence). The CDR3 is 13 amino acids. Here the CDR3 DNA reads TGTGCCAGCAGCACCTCTCGATCCGGGGGACTGTTTTTT. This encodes CASSTSRSGGLFF.

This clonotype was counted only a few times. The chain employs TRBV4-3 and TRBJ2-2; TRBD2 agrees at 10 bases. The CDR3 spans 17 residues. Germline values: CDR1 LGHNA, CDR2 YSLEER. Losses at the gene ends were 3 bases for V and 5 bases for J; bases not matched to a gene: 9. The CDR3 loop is CASSHVRGTSDTGELFF. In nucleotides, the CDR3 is TGCGCCAGCAGCCACGTACGCGGGACTAGCGATACCGGGGAGCTGTTTTTT.

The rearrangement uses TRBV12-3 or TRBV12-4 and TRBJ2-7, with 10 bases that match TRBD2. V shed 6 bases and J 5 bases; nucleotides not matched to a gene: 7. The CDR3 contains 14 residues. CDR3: CASSSRLAGHEQYF. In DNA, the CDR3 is TGTGCCAGCAGCAGCCGACTAGCGGGCCACGAGCAGTACTTC.

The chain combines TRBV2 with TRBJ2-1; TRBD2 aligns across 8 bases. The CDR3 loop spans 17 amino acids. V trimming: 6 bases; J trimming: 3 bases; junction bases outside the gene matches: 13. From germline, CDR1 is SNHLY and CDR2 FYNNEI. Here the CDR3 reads CASRQAPGLAVYNEQFF. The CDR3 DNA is TGTGCCAGCAGACAAGCCCCTGGACTAGCTGTCTACAATGAGCAGTTCTTC. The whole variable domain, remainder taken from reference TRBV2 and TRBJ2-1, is EPEVTQTPSHQVTQMGQEVILRCVPISNHLYFYWYRQILGQKVEFLVSFYNNEISEKSEIFDDQFSVERPDGSNFTLKIRSTKLEDSAMYFCASRQAPGLAVYNEQFFGPGTRLTVL.